This T cell receptor beta chain was profiled in a study of cytomegalovirus exposure and HLA in healthy donors. Germline CDR1 and CDR2: LNHNV and YYDKDF (reference sequence). Trimming stripped 1 base from V and 2 bases from J, with 15 bases between. The CDR3 covers 16 residues. The PCR employed 60 Vbeta primers together with 13 Jbeta primers. Generated by immunoSEQ multiplex PCR, the TCRdb table keeps only in-frame clones and is missing some. The table shows about 160,000 clones, with about 80% occurring only once. J is TRBJ2-7 and V is TRBV15, with D possibly matching TRBD1 (6 bases). The receptor was isolated from a man between 18 and 35 years old in good health and CMV-seropositive. The specimen sequenced was PBMCs. The CDR3 reads CATSRVYRVSPYEQYF. DNA of the CDR3: TGTGCCACCAGCAGAGTCTACAGGGTTTCCCCCTACGAGCAGTACTTC.